These 4 T cell receptor beta chains originate from one sample sequenced in a study of shared clonotypes between healthy human individuals. Profiling relied on immunoSEQ multiplex PCR, and the TCRdb table lists in-frame clones only, not all of them. In the table there are about 110,000 clones, 65% to 75% of which are singletons. Material for sequencing was memory CD8+ T cells sorted from blood. Subset specified: CD45RO+ cells pooled with CCR7-negative TemRA cells. The receptors originated from a woman between 25 and 40 years old in good health.

CDR3 bases: TGTGCCAGTAGTATTATGAAGGGGGATGAAAAACTGTTTTTT. Translation gives CASSIMKGDEKLFF. J is TRBJ1-4 and V is TRBV19; possible D gene TRBD1, 6 bases. V lost 3 bases and J 6 bases, leaving 11 bases between the germline ends. CDR1 is LNHDA and CDR2 is SQIVND in the germline V gene (reference sequence). This CDR3 contains 14 residues.

The V and J genes are TRBV27 and TRBJ2-7; possible D gene TRBD2, 6 bases. CDR3 length: 13 residues. V dropped 10 bases and J dropped 5 bases, with 18 bases sitting between them. The germline V gene has CDR1 MNHEY and CDR2 SMNVEV (reference sequence). The CDR3 loop reads CATGRTTPDEQYF. In DNA, the CDR3 is TGTGCCACAGGGAGGACCACCCCCGACGAGCAGTACTTC.

The J gene is TRBJ1-4, the V gene TRBV19, with D unresolved. Trimming removed 7 bases at V and 0 bases at J, with 12 bases between. The CDR3 totals 15 residues. Germline V gene lookup returns CDR1 LNHDA and CDR2 SQIVND (reference sequence). The chain's CDR3 is CASNAYGTTNEKLFF. DNA for the CDR3: TGTGCCAGTAACGCTTACGGCACAACTAATGAAAAACTGTTTTTT.

The CDR3 loop reads CASVGYPNNNEQFF. The CDR3 DNA follows: TGCGCCAGCGTCGGATACCCGAACAACAATGAGCAGTTCTTC. The chain joins TRBV5-1 to TRBJ2-1, with D hard to call. V lost 7 bases and J 5 bases, leaving 16 bases between the germline ends. This CDR3 has 14 residues. Germline-derived CDR1 and CDR2 are SGHRS and YFSETQ. Together with reference TRBV5-1 and TRBJ2-1, the CDR3 gives the full variable domain: KAGVTQTPRYLIKTRGQQVTLSCSPISGHRSVSWYQQTPGQGLQFLFEYFSETQRNKGNFPGRFSGRQFSNSRSEMNVSTLELGDSALYLCASVGYPNNNEQFFGPGTRLTVL.